Presented here are 15 T cell receptor beta chains from one specimen sequenced in a study of T cell changes during pregnancy in multiple sclerosis (dated by TCRdb to the late 2010s). Library construction relied on the immunoSEQ multiplex PCR assay. TCRdb took over this immuneACCESS table, retaining in-frame rearrangements with V and J assigned. Such tables are incomplete; in checked studies, under half of the missing clones stem from an unresolved V gene, and the remainder is unexplained. The sample contains more than 100,000 clones, about 90% of them found a single time. About 0.89% of the sample is in the top ten clones. This specimen was peripheral blood, taken after pregnancy. The source is a female donor with multiple sclerosis, enrolled in a pregnancy study.

This chain links TRBV4-1 with TRBJ2-7, with TRBD2 identical over 15 bases. J gave up 4 bases and V 1 base, and 14 bases lay outside the gene matches. The CDR3 is made up of 20 amino acids. Per germline, CDR1 MGHRA and CDR2 YSYEKL. CDR3 sequence (DNA): TGCGCCAGCAGCCAAGCCCTGGCAACGGGACTAGCGGGGGGCAAGTACGAGCAGTACTTC. Amino acids: CASSQALATGLAGGKYEQYF.

This chain uses TRBV4-2 with TRBJ1-4, with 8 positions matching TRBD1. The CDR3 has 15 residues. The germline V gene encodes CDR1 LGHNA and CDR2 YNFKEQ. J lost 8 bases, V lost 2 bases, and 7 bases had no gene match. For the CDR3, the DNA is TGTGCCAGCAGCCAACCCAGGGGGCTTGGAGAAAAACTGTTTTTT. This sequence encodes CASSQPRGLGEKLFF.

The chain recombines TRBV4-3 with TRBJ1-2; 7 bases fit TRBD1. V was clipped by 3 bases and J by 5 bases; unmatched bases: 6. The CDR3 contains 14 residues. From germline, CDR1 is LGHNA and CDR2 YSLEER. Written as DNA, the CDR3 is TGCGCCAGCAGCCACCTAGACAGGGTATATGGCTACACCTTC. Translation: CASSHLDRVYGYTF.

V and J are TRBV15 and TRBJ2-7; D perhaps matches TRBD2 (6 bases). Trimming left V 6 bases short and J 0 bases short, with 12 bases between. The germline V gene has CDR1 LNHNV and CDR2 YYDKDF (reference sequence). There are 14 residues in the CDR3. The CDR3: CATRGGTFSYEQYF. CDR3 DNA: TGTGCCACCAGAGGAGGGACGTTCTCCTACGAGCAGTACTTC.

This clone was seen once. The rearrangement uses TRBV19 and TRBJ2-3; perhaps D is TRBD1 or TRBD2 (6 bases each). Germline CDR1 and CDR2: LNHDA and SQIVND (reference sequence). Deletions cut 5 bases from V and 13 bases from J, with 16 bases between. The CDR3 loop spans 12 amino acids. The CDR3, as DNA: TGTGCCAGTAGTTTAGGAGGGGGTTTGAAGTATTTT. Its translation: CASSLGGGLKYF.

The chain recombines TRBV5-4 with TRBJ2-7; TRBD1 is a possible D gene (5 bases). CDR1 is SGHNT, CDR2 YYREEE, per germline (reference sequence). CDR3 length equals 14 residues. The V gene lost 3 bases and the J gene lost 1 base, with 11 bases spanning the gap. This CDR3 is CASSSVKGSYEQYF. In DNA, the CDR3 is TGTGCCAGCAGCTCGGTCAAGGGGTCCTACGAGCAGTACTTC.

The V and J genes are TRBV2 and TRBJ1-4; tentatively, D is TRBD1 (6 bases). Germline V gene data show CDR1 as SNHLY and CDR2 as FYNNEI. With 4 bases removed from V and 8 bases from J, the gap between germline ends came to 17 bases. The CDR3 consists of 15 residues. CDR3 residues: CASSVTGLEEEKLFF. As DNA, the CDR3 is TGTGCCAGCAGTGTAACAGGGTTAGAGGAGGAAAAACTGTTTTTT. Together with reference TRBV2 and TRBJ1-4, the CDR3 gives the full variable domain: EPEVTQTPSHQVTQMGQEVILRCVPISNHLYFYWYRQILGQKVEFLVSFYNNEISEKSEIFDDQFSVERPDGSNFTLKIRSTKLEDSAMYFCASSVTGLEEEKLFFGSGTQLSVL.

This chain uses TRBV2 with TRBJ1-2; TRBD1 is a possible D gene (6 bases). This CDR3 has 12 residues. CDR1 is SNHLY and CDR2 is FYNNEI in the germline V gene. V was shortened by 3 bases and J by 6 bases, with 8 bases between the two germline ends. The CDR3 DNA follows: TGTGCCAGCAGTGACCAGGGGAATGGCTACACCTTC. Its protein product is CASSDQGNGYTF.

As concerns this clone: The sample holds other DNA sequences that translate to the same CDR3. The rearrangement joins TRBV6-5 to TRBJ2-7, with 11 bases aligning to TRBD1. Germline CDR1 is MNHEY and CDR2 is SVGAGI. V was pared by 2 bases and J by 4 bases, with 1 base of the junction left unmatched. This CDR3 contains 14 residues. The CDR3 DNA reads TGTGCCAGCAGTTACCGGGACAGGGGGTACGAGCAGTACTTC. This sequence encodes CASSYRDRGYEQYF.

CDR3 DNA sequence: TGTGCCAGCACCGGACTAGCGGGAGGGCTTGATACGCAGTATTTT. Residues: CASTGLAGGLDTQYF. The rearrangement uses TRBV9 and TRBJ2-3; the match to TRBD2 covers 15 bases. V lost 6 bases, J lost 6 bases, and 5 bases stayed unmatched. Germline CDR1 and CDR2: SGDLS and YYNGEE. The CDR3 is made up of 15 amino acids.

The chain carries TRBV14 and TRBJ1-1; the D is unclear. The CDR3 totals 13 residues. V was clipped by 4 bases and J by 5 bases, with 11 bases between them. Per germline, CDR1 SGHDN and CDR2 FVKESK. Here the CDR3 DNA reads TGTGCCAGCAGCCGGGCCCGAGGGACTGAAGCTTTCTTT. Amino acid sequence: CASSRARGTEAFF.

This clone has only a few counts. The gene calls are TRBV19 and TRBJ2-3; D is ambiguous. Germline lookup yields CDR1 LNHDA and CDR2 SQIVND (reference sequence). V was cut by 5 bases and J by 0 bases, with 9 bases left in between. The CDR3 contains 14 residues. The CDR3 DNA reads TGTGCCAGTAGTCTCGGTCTCAGCACAGATACGCAGTATTTT. Translated: CASSLGLSTDTQYF. Filled out from reference TRBV19 and TRBJ2-3, the complete variable domain reads DGGITQSPKYLFRKEGQNVTLSCEQNLNHDAMYWYRQDPGQGLRLIYYSQIVNDFQKGDIAEGYSVSREKKESFPLTVTSAQKNPTAFYLCASSLGLSTDTQYFGPGTRLTVL.

The CDR3 nucleotides read TGTGCCTGGAGTGTACTTCAGCGCTCTGGAAACACCATATATTTT. The encoded protein is CAWSVLQRSGNTIYF. This chain links TRBV30 with TRBJ1-3; D unresolved. The V gene lost 0 bases and the J gene lost 0 bases, with 9 bases spanning the gap. The CDR3 contains 15 residues. Germline lookup yields CDR1 GTSNPN and CDR2 SVGIG (reference sequence).

The chain recombines TRBV28 with TRBJ2-5; D is ambiguous. V was shortened by 6 bases and J by 1 base, with 12 bases between the two germline ends. Germline V gene lookup returns CDR1 MDHEN and CDR2 SYDVKM. The CDR3 totals 14 residues. The CDR3 DNA is TGTGCCAGCAGCCCCACAGAATTCCAAGAGACCCAGTACTTC. This codes for CASSPTEFQETQYF. Drawing the rest from reference TRBV28 and TRBJ2-5, the complete variable domain is DVKVTQSSRYLVKRTGEKVFLECVQDMDHENMFWYRQDPGLGLRLIYFSYDVKMKEKGDIPEGYSVSREKKERFSLILESASTNQTSMYLCASSPTEFQETQYFGPGTRLLVL.

The table lists this clone with a few counts. This chain connects TRBV15 to TRBJ1-1, with D unresolved. The V gene lost 0 bases and the J gene lost 1 base, with 9 bases spanning the gap. Germline V gives CDR1 LNHNV, CDR2 YYDKDF (reference sequence). The CDR3 consists of 15 residues. CDR3 in DNA: TGTGCCACCAGCAGAGATGGAGACGGGAACACTGAAGCTTTCTTT. Protein sequence: CATSRDGDGNTEAFF.